Listed here are 10 T cell receptor beta chains from one sample, sequenced in a study of blood T cell repertoires in COVID-19. The assay was immunoSEQ multiplex PCR, and TCRdb's table has in-frame clones only and misses some. The table has over 150,000 clones, roughly 80% seen once. The sample was peripheral blood. All receptors derive from a woman aged 60-70 years with COVID-19, enrolled during active disease.

The table lists this clone with a few counts. CDR3 amino acids: CASSRQQVNTEAFF. The CDR3 coding sequence is TGTGCCAGCAGCCGCCAACAGGTGAACACTGAAGCTTTCTTT. The rearrangement links TRBV3-1 (or the pseudogene TRBV3-2) to TRBJ1-1; TRBD1 is a possible D gene (5 bases). The ends were cut back, 4 bases at V and 0 bases at J, with 9 bases in the middle. CDR1 and CDR2 (germline): LGHDT, YNNKEL (reference sequence). The CDR3 has 14 amino acids.

The count of this clone is one. The genes are TRBV18 and TRBJ1-1, with a possible D match to TRBD1 (6 bases). Deletions cut 3 bases from V and 1 base from J, with 12 bases between. This CDR3 has 15 residues. CDR1 is KGHSH, CDR2 LQKENI, per germline. The CDR3 loop reads CASSPIRDTNTEAFF. The CDR3 DNA sequence: TGTGCCAGCTCACCGATCCGGGACACGAACACTGAAGCTTTCTTT.

The chain couples TRBV3-1 (or the pseudogene TRBV3-2) to TRBJ2-1; 8 bases fit TRBD2. Germline V CDR1 and CDR2: LGHDT, YNNKEL (reference sequence). CDR3 length equals 15 residues. The junction had 4 bases not matched to a gene; V was cut back by 5 bases and J by 1 base. CDR3 DNA: TGTGCCAGCAGCTCCCGGGAGGGGTCCTACAATGAGCAGTTCTTC. This codes for CASSSREGSYNEQFF.

This clone has a handful of counts. The genes are TRBV7-9 and TRBJ2-2; no firm D call. Per the germline V gene, CDR1 is SEHNR and CDR2 is FQNEAQ (reference sequence). V was shortened by 3 bases and J by 4 bases, with 6 bases between the two germline ends. The CDR3 is made up of 13 amino acids. The CDR3 is CASSFTSTGELFF. CDR3 DNA sequence: TGTGCCAGCAGCTTCACTTCCACCGGGGAGCTGTTTTTT.

The chain combines TRBV7-8 with TRBJ2-1, with a weak D call TRBD1 (5 bases). This CDR3 region has 16 residues. The V and J ends lost 4 bases and 9 bases respectively, with 22 bases between them. Looked up from germline, CDR1 is SGHVS and CDR2 is FQNEAQ. CDR3 DNA: TGTGCCAGCAGCTCGAGAGGCAGGGTGTTCTCACGTGAGCAGTTCTTC. Amino acid sequence: CASSSRGRVFSREQFF.

The chain recombines TRBV18 with TRBJ2-6; D perhaps matches TRBD1 (6 bases). The CDR3 extends over 18 amino acids. From germline, CDR1 is KGHSH and CDR2 LQKENI. V lost 0 bases and J lost 0, with 12 bases in between. The CDR3, as DNA: TGTGCCAGCTCACCACCTCAGGGGACCTCCTCTGGGGCCAACGTCCTGACTTTC. Translating it yields CASSPPQGTSSGANVLTF.

CDR3 bases: TGTGCCAGCATGAGAGACAGTTCTAATCAGCCCCAGCATTTT. It is translated as CASMRDSSNQPQHF. The chain couples TRBV6-1 to TRBJ1-5; the D gene is possibly TRBD1 (5 bases). CDR3 length: 14 residues. V was trimmed by 7 bases and J by 4 bases, leaving 14 bases between them. CDR1 and CDR2 from the germline V gene are MNHNS and SASEGT.

Only a few counts were recorded for this clone. In DNA form, the CDR3 reads TGTGCCACCAGAGGACAGGGGAACACTGAAGCTTTCTTT. It yields the protein CATRGQGNTEAFF. The chain carries TRBV24-1 and TRBJ1-1; 8 positions agree with TRBD1. J lost 1 base, V lost 7 bases, and 1 base had no gene match. CDR3 length: 13 residues. Germline V lookup: CDR1 KGHDR, CDR2 SFDVKD.

This clone turned up a few times. The chain joins TRBV3-1 (or the pseudogene TRBV3-2) to TRBJ1-5; weak D call: TRBD1 (5 bases). There are 14 residues in the CDR3. CDR1 and CDR2 from the germline V gene are LGHDT and YNNKEL (reference sequence). The ends were cut back, 4 bases at V and 5 bases at J, with 12 bases in the middle. The CDR3 sequence is CASSLYQGYQPQHF. In DNA, the CDR3 is TGTGCCAGCAGCCTCTACCAGGGATATCAGCCCCAGCATTTT.

The chain combines TRBV5-6 with TRBJ2-5, with D perhaps TRBD1 (6 bases). The CDR3 runs to 16 residues. V was clipped by 2 bases and J by 5 bases, with 19 bases between them. Looked up from germline, CDR1 is SGHDT and CDR2 is YYEEEE. CDR3 sequence reads: CASSFNPGHGRETQYF. CDR3 sequence (DNA): TGTGCCAGCAGCTTTAACCCGGGACATGGCAGGGAGACCCAGTACTTC.